What follows are 27 T cell receptor beta chains derived from one specimen sequenced in a study of identifying expanded T cells in peripheral blood (dated by TCRdb to about 2019). Library preparation employed the immunoSEQ multiplex PCR assay. The immuneACCESS repertoire file appears here via TCRdb, limited to in-frame rearrangements. These files lack a portion of the clones; in checked studies, under half of the deficit traces to unresolved V genes, and the cause of the others is not known. The sample table shows about 100,000 clones, and around nine tenths are seen once. 5.5% of the sample is held by the ten biggest clonotypes. The sample comprised blood. These receptor sequences come from a person aged 18 to 75 in good health.

This chain links TRBV2 with TRBJ1-1; D is uncertain. From germline, CDR1 is SNHLY and CDR2 FYNNEI. The CDR3 runs 12 residues. The ends were cut back, 6 bases at V and 1 base at J, with 6 bases in the middle. This CDR3 reads CASSIENTEAFF. The DNA of the CDR3 is TGTGCCAGCAGCATCGAGAACACTGAAGCTTTCTTT.

In its sample, this clone was seen a few times. The CDR3 sequence: CASTRDSYEQYF. The CDR3 DNA reads as TGTGCCAGCACCCGGGACAGCTACGAGCAGTACTTC. The chain links TRBV2 to TRBJ2-7; 7 positions agree with TRBD1. Unmatched junction bases numbered 3, after V lost 7 bases and J lost 3 bases. Germline V gives CDR1 SNHLY, CDR2 FYNNEI. The CDR3 is made up of 12 amino acids.

This clone has a single count. V is TRBV5-1 and J is TRBJ2-7, with 9 bases matching TRBD1. The CDR3 is 15 residues long. Germline-derived CDR1 and CDR2 are SGHRS and YFSETQ. Trimming cost V 1 base and J 1 base; bases outside gene matches: 3. The CDR3: CASSLTGGESYEQYF. Written as DNA, the CDR3 is TGCGCCAGCAGCTTGACAGGGGGCGAATCCTACGAGCAGTACTTC.

The chain employs TRBV7-7 and TRBJ1-1; D call uncertain. CDR1 is SSHAT, CDR2 FNYEAQ, per germline (reference sequence). Trimming shortened V by 0 bases and J by 5 bases, and 10 bases separated the two germline ends. The CDR3 has 14 amino acids. This CDR3 is CASSLATGGTEAFF. The CDR3 DNA sequence: TGTGCCAGCAGCTTAGCCACGGGAGGGACTGAAGCTTTCTTT.

This clone was observed a single time. V and J are TRBV10-2 and TRBJ2-2; TRBD2 matches 10 bases. This CDR3 is 18 amino acids long. Germline CDR1 reads WSHSY; CDR2 reads SAAADI. Trimming at V came to 1 base and at J to 4 bases, leaving 9 bases not matched to a gene. In nucleotides, the CDR3 is TGCGCCAGCAGTGAGTTTCTTAGCGGGGGGCAAGGCACCGGGGAGCTGTTTTTT. This gives the protein CASSEFLSGGQGTGELFF.

The chain joins TRBV5-1 to TRBJ1-2; D unresolved. The germline CDR1 and CDR2 sequences are SGHRS and YFSETQ. Trimming removed 0 bases at V and 3 bases at J, with 12 bases between. CDR3 size: 15 residues. The CDR3 is CASSLDFQSHYGYTF. CDR3 DNA: TGCGCCAGCAGCTTGGATTTCCAGAGCCACTATGGCTACACCTTC.

As concerns this clone: Different DNA sequences within this sample yield the same CDR3. V gene TRBV21-1 combines with J gene TRBJ1-2. TRBV21-1 is a documented pseudogene. The CDR3 runs 17 residues. Here the CDR3 DNA reads TGTGCCAGCAGCAAATGCCCCTGGTGGGGGACTAACTATGGCTACACCTTC. The encoded protein is CASSKCPWWGTNYGYTF.

This clone was recorded a few times. The CDR3 sequence: CASSPGGANVLTF. The CDR3 region has the DNA TGTGCCAGCAGCCCCGGGGGGGCCAACGTCCTGACTTTC. The genes are TRBV7-3 and TRBJ2-6; D is uncertain. The CDR3 runs to 13 residues. Germline CDR1 reads SGHTA; CDR2 reads FQGTGA. Trimming stripped 5 bases from V and 4 bases from J, with 6 bases between.

The gene calls are TRBV10-3 and TRBJ2-3; TRBD1 might be the D (5 bases). CDR3 length equals 13 residues. CDR1 and CDR2 (germline): ENHRY, SYGVKD. Trimming shortened V by 7 bases and J by 3 bases, and 11 bases separated the two germline ends. DNA for the CDR3: TGTGCCATCAATGGCAGGGTTACAGATACGCAGTATTTT. It translates to CAINGRVTDTQYF.

The chain has TRBV10-3 and TRBJ1-1; D not certain. This CDR3 has 13 residues. Trimming shortened V by 6 bases and J by 0 bases, and 8 bases separated the two germline ends. The germline gives CDR1 ENHRY, CDR2 SYGVKD. The DNA for the CDR3 is TGTGCCATCAGGGGTCCCATGAACACTGAAGCTTTCTTT. Its protein product is CAIRGPMNTEAFF.

This sequence joins TRBV5-1 and TRBJ1-3; D is unclear. The CDR3 is 15 residues long. V was trimmed by 0 bases and J by 0 bases, leaving 7 bases between them. CDR1 is SGHRS and CDR2 is YFSETQ in the germline V gene. CDR3 in amino acids: CASSLGASSGNTIYF. Here the CDR3 DNA reads TGCGCCAGCAGCTTGGGGGCCAGCTCTGGAAACACCATATATTTT.

This clone has just a few counts. This chain uses TRBV4-1 with TRBJ1-2; weak D call: TRBD1 (6 bases). Germline V gives CDR1 MGHRA, CDR2 YSYEKL. V lost 2 bases and J lost 0, with 16 bases in between. The CDR3 contains 17 residues. The CDR3 reads CASSQKGGTGANYGYTF. DNA of the CDR3: TGCGCCAGCAGCCAAAAAGGGGGAACAGGAGCTAACTATGGCTACACCTTC.

This clone was recorded only once. The V and J genes are TRBV6-1 and TRBJ1-2; no clear D gene. The germline V gene encodes CDR1 MNHNS and CDR2 SASEGT. The V gene lost 4 bases and the J gene lost 0 bases, with 9 bases spanning the gap. The CDR3 sequence is 14 residues long. This chain's CDR3 is CASSAHTSNYGYTF. CDR3 sequence (DNA): TGTGCCAGCAGTGCGCATACCTCTAACTATGGCTACACCTTC.

The chain employs TRBV7-9 and TRBJ1-2; unclear D gene. The CDR3 has 15 amino acids. The germline V gene encodes CDR1 SEHNR and CDR2 FQNEAQ (reference sequence). V dropped 0 bases and J dropped 3 bases, with 11 bases sitting between them. CDR3 nucleotides: TGTGCCAGCAGCTTAGCAGAGGCTAAGGACTATGGCTACACCTTC. Translating it yields CASSLAEAKDYGYTF.

The chain couples TRBV29-1 to TRBJ1-1; 10 bases align to TRBD1. There are 16 residues in the CDR3. V lost 6 bases and J lost 1; bases outside the gene matches: 11. The germline V gene has CDR1 SQVTM and CDR2 ANQGSEA. The CDR3 nucleotides read TGCAGCGTAGCCGGGGACAGGGGCACTACGAACACTGAAGCTTTCTTT. This encodes CSVAGDRGTTNTEAFF.

The chain carries TRBV27 and TRBJ2-1; 7 nucleotides match TRBD2. The CDR3 covers 15 residues. Trimming at V came to 5 bases and at J to 5 bases, leaving 9 bases not matched to a gene. Germline values: CDR1 MNHEY, CDR2 SMNVEV (reference sequence). The CDR3 nucleotides read TGTGCCAGCAGTCCCCCCCCTGCGGGAGACAATGAGCAGTTCTTC. It is translated as CASSPPPAGDNEQFF.

The chain joins TRBV4-1 to TRBJ1-1; D is undetermined. Germline loops: CDR1 MGHRA, CDR2 YSYEKL. The V gene lost 4 bases and the J gene lost 11 bases, with 11 bases spanning the gap. CDR3 size: 11 residues. CDR3 residues: CASSRQGHAFF. In DNA form, the CDR3 reads TGCGCCAGCAGCCGCCAAGGGCACGCTTTCTTT.

The genes are TRBV4-3 and TRBJ2-1; 8 bases line up with TRBD2. The CDR3 covers 17 residues. V lost 1 base and J lost 2; bases outside the gene matches: 7. Germline CDR1 reads LGHNA; CDR2 reads YSLEER. DNA of the CDR3: TGCGCCAGCAGCCAAGGGGGTAGCGGGATACCCTACAATGAGCAGTTCTTC. Its translation is CASSQGGSGIPYNEQFF.

The chain has TRBV11-3 and TRBJ2-3, with D unclear. CDR3 length equals 13 residues. Trimming pared 1 base from V and 2 bases from J, leaving 4 bases between. Per germline, CDR1 SGHNT and CDR2 YENEEA. CDR3 DNA sequence: TGTGCCAGCAGCTTAGGCAACACAGATACGCAGTATTTT. Its translation is CASSLGNTDTQYF.

The V and J genes are TRBV4-2 and TRBJ2-3; 13 bases are a match to TRBD2. CDR1 is LGHNA, CDR2 YNFKEQ, per germline. J gave up 6 bases and V 1 base, and 10 bases lay outside the gene matches. This CDR3 spans 18 amino acids. For the CDR3, the DNA is TGTGCCAGCAGCCAAGCTTCCCCGGGACTAGCGGGAACTGATACGCAGTATTTT. As protein: CASSQASPGLAGTDTQYF.

V usage is TRBV7-2 and J usage is TRBJ1-2, with unresolved D. CDR1 is SGHTA and CDR2 is FQGNSA in the germline V gene. CDR3 size: 15 residues. V was shortened by 1 base and J by 2 bases, with 11 bases between the two germline ends. This CDR3 reads CASSLGAGKNYGYTF. The CDR3 nucleotides are TGTGCCAGCAGCTTAGGTGCAGGCAAAAACTATGGCTACACCTTC. The variable domain in full, with the rest retrieved from reference TRBV7-2 and TRBJ1-2, is GAGVSQSPSNKVTEKGKDVELRCDPISGHTALYWYRQSLGQGLEFLIYFQGNSAPDKSGLPSDRFSAERTGGSVSTLTIQRTQQEDSAVYLCASSLGAGKNYGYTFGSGTRLTVV.

V usage is TRBV7-2 and J usage is TRBJ1-2; D possibly corresponds to TRBD1 (6 bases). With 5 bases removed from V and 0 bases from J, the gap between germline ends came to 10 bases. This CDR3 comprises 14 residues. CDR1 and CDR2 from the germline V gene are SGHTA and FQGNSA. The CDR3 reads CASSQRGSNYGYTF. The DNA for the CDR3 is TGTGCCAGCAGCCAGAGGGGGTCTAACTATGGCTACACCTTC.

The chain employs TRBV12-5 and TRBJ2-7; D may match TRBD1 or TRBD2 (5 bases each). Germline V gene lookup returns CDR1 LGHNT and CDR2 FRNRAP. The CDR3 is 14 residues long. The germline V and J ends were trimmed by 3 bases and 4 bases, with 13 bases remaining between them. The CDR3 DNA sequence: TGTGCTAGTGGTTTCGGGACCGCCCGGTACGAGCAGTACTTC. It translates to CASGFGTARYEQYF.

V usage is TRBV4-1 and J usage is TRBJ2-2, with 8 bases lining up with TRBD2. The CDR3 extends over 15 amino acids. CDR1 and CDR2 from the germline V gene are MGHRA and YSYEKL. J gave up 5 bases and V 8 bases, and 10 bases lay outside the gene matches. The CDR3 region has the DNA TGCGCCAGCTCCGGAATCGGGGGGGCGACCGGGGAGCTGTTTTTT. It translates to CASSGIGGATGELFF.

This clone was seen once. The rearrangement uses TRBV30 and TRBJ2-7; D not resolved. The CDR3 length is 15 residues. Germline CDR1 reads GTSNPN; CDR2 reads SVGIG (reference sequence). Trimming removed 2 bases at V and 0 bases at J, with 14 bases between. CDR3 nucleotides: TGTGCCTGGAGTACCCCCCCGAGACCCTCCTACGAGCAGTACTTC. Amino acid sequence: CAWSTPPRPSYEQYF.

V usage is TRBV5-5 and J usage is TRBJ1-3; no reliable D call. Trimming left V 3 bases short and J 8 bases short, with 9 bases between. This CDR3 comprises 12 residues. Germline CDR1 and CDR2: SGHKS and YYEKEE (reference sequence). CDR3 region: CASSYPGYTIYF. The DNA for the CDR3 is TGTGCCAGCAGCTACCCCGGATACACCATATATTTT.

CDR3 in DNA: TGTGCCAGCTCACCAAGCGGGGGGTCCACCGGGGAGCTGTTTTTT. It translates to CASSPSGGSTGELFF. The gene calls are TRBV18 and TRBJ2-2; 9 bases map to TRBD2. J lost 4 bases, V lost 2 bases, and 2 bases had no gene match. The CDR3 sequence is 15 residues long. Looked up from germline, CDR1 is KGHSH and CDR2 is LQKENI.